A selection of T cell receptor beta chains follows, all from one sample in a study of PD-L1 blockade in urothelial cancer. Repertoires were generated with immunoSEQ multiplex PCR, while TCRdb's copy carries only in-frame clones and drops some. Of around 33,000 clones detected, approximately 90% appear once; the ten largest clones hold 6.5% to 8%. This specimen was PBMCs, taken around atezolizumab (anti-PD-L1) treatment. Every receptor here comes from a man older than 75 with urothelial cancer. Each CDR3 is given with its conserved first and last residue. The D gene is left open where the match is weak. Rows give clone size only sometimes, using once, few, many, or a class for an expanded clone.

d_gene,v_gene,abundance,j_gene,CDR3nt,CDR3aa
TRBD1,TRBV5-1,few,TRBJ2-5,TGCGCCAGCAGCTATGGACAGGGGGGAGAGACCCAGTACTTC,CASSYGQGGETQYF
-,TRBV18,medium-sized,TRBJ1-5,TGTGCCAGCTCACAGGGGGGAGGGGCCCAGCCCCAGCATTTT,CASSQGGGAQPQHF
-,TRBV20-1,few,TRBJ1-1,TGCAGTGCTAGCGGGGGGCCTGAAGCTTTCTTT,CSASGGPEAFF
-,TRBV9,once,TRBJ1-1,TGTGCCAGCAGCGTAGTTATAATGAACACTGAAGCTTTCTTT,CASSVVIMNTEAFF
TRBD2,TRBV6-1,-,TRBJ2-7,TGTGCCAGCATCGCTAGCGGGAGTGAAGGCGAGCAGTACTTC,CASIASGSEGEQYF
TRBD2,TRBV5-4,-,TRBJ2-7,TGTGCCAGCAGCTTGGATAGCGGGAGCGTGAACGAGCAGTACTTC,CASSLDSGSVNEQYF
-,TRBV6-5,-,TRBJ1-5,TGTGCCAGTAGTAGGGGTTATAGCAATCAGCCCCAGCATTTT,CASSRGYSNQPQHF
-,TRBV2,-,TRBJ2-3,TGTGCCAGCAGCCCCGATGGGCCACGAGGGGGTACGCAGTATTTT,CASSPDGPRGGTQYF
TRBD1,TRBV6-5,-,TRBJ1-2,TGTGCCAGCAGCCGGGGGGACAGGGGGTACTATGGCTACACCTTC,CASSRGDRGYYGYTF
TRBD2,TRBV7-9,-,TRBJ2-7,TGTGCCAGCAGCTTAGGGGACTATAACGAGCAGTACTTC,CASSLGDYNEQYF
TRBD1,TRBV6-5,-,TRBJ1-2,TGTGCCAGCAGTCGCGGACAGGGGGATGGCTACACCTTC,CASSRGQGDGYTF
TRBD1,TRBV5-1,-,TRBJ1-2,TGCGCCAGCAGCTTGGCAGCGCAGGGGGCGGTGGGCTACACCTTC,CASSLAAQGAVGYTF
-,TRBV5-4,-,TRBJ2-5,TGTGCCAGCAGCTTGGAAGGACACCGGAGCCAAGAGACCCAGTACTTC,CASSLEGHRSQETQYF
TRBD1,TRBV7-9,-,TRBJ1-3,TGTGCCAGCAGCAACGACGGGGGACAGGCTCGAAACACCATATATTTT,CASSNDGGQARNTIYF
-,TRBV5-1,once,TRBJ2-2,TGCGCCAGCAGCCTGCCAGGTGGCGGGGAGCTGTTTTTT,CASSLPGGGELFF
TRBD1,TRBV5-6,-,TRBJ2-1,TGTGCCAGCAGCCTATGGACAGGCTCCTACAATGAGCAGTTCTTC,CASSLWTGSYNEQFF
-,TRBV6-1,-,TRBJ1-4,TGTGCCAGCACTAGGTCTGTTGAAAAACTGTTTTTT,CASTRSVEKLFF
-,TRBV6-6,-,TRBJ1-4,TGTGCCACAGGGGTACAGGATAATGAAAAACTGTTTTTT,CATGVQDNEKLFF
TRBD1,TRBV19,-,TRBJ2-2,TGTGCCAGTAGTATACTACAGGGGGCTACCACCGGGGAGCTGTTTTTT,CASSILQGATTGELFF